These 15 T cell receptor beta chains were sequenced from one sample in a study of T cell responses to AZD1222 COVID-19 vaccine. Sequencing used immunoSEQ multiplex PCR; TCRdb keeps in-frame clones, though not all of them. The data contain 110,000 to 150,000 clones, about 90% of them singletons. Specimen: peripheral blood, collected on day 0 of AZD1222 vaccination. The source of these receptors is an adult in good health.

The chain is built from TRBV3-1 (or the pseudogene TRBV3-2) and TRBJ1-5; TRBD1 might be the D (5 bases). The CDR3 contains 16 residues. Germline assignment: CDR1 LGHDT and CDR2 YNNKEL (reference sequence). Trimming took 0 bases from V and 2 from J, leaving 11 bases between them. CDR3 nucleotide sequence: TGTGCCAGCAGCCAAGAGGGGGTACGGGGCAATCAGCCCCAGCATTTT. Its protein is CASSQEGVRGNQPQHF.

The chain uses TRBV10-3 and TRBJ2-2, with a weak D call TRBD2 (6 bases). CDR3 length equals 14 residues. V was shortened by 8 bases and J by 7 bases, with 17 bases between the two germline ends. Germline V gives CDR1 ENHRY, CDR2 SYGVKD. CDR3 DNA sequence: TGTGCCATCGGACCCGGGGACGGGAGCGGGGAGCTGTTTTTT. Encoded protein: CAIGPGDGSGELFF.

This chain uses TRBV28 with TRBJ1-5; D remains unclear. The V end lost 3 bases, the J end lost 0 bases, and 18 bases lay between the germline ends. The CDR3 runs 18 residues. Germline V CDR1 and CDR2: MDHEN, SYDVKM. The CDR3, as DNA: TGTGCCAGCAGTTTTCTGACCGATACTCGACTTAGCAATCAGCCCCAGCATTTT. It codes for CASSFLTDTRLSNQPQHF.

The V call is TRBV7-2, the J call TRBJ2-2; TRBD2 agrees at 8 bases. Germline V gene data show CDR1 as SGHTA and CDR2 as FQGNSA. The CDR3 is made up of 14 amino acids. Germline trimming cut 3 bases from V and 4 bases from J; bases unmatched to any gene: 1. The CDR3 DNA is TGTGCCAGCAGCTTTAGCGGGATCACCGGGGAGCTGTTTTTT. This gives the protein CASSFSGITGELFF.

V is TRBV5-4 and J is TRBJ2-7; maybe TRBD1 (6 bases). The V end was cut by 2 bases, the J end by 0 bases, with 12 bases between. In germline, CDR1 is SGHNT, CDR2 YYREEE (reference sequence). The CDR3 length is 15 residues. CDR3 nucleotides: TGTGCCAGCAGCTTCTCCAGGGGCCACTCCTACGAGCAGTACTTC. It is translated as CASSFSRGHSYEQYF.

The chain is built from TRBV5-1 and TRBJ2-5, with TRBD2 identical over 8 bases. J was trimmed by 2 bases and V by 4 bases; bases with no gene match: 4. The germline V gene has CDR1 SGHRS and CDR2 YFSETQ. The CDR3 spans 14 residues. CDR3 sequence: CASSRTSRQETQYF. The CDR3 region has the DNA TGCGCCAGCAGCCGGACTAGCCGACAAGAGACCCAGTACTTC.

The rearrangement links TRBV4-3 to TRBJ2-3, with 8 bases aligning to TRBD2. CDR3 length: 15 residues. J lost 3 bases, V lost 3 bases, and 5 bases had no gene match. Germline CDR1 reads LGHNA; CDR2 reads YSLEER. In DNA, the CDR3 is TGCGCCAGCAGCCAGGCGGGGGGAGGTACAGATACGCAGTATTTT. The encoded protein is CASSQAGGGTDTQYF.

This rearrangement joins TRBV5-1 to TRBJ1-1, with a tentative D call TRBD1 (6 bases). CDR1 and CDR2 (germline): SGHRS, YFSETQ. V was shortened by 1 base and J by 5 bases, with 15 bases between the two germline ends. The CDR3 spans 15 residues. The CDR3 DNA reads TGCGCCAGCAGCTTGACAGGGTTGTCGTCGACTGAAGCTTTCTTT. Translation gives CASSLTGLSSTEAFF.

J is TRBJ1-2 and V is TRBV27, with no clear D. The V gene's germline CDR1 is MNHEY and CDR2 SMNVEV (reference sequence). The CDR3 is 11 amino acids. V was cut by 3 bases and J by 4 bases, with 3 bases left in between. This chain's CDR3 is CASSFLYGYTF. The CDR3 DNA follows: TGTGCCAGCAGTTTTCTCTATGGCTACACCTTC.

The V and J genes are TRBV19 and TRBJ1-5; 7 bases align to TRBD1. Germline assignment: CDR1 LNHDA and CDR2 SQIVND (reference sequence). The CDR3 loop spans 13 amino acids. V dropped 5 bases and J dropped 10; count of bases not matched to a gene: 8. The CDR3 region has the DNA TGTGCCAGTAGTTCCCAAGACAGGGAACCCCAGCATTTT. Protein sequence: CASSSQDREPQHF.

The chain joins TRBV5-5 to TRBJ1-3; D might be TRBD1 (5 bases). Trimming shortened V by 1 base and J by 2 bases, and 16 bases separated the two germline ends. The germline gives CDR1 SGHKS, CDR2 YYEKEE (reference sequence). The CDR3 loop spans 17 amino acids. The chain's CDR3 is CASSLQGAPGTGNTIYF. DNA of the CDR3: TGTGCCAGCAGCTTGCAGGGAGCCCCAGGTACTGGAAACACCATATATTTT.

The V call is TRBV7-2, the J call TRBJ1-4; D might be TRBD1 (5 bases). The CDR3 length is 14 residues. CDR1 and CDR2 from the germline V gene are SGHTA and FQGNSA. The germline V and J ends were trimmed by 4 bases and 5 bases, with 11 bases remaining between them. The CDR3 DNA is TGTGCCAGCAGCTCCGGGACGGGGAATGAAAAACTGTTTTTT. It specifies CASSSGTGNEKLFF. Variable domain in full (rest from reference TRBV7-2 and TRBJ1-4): GAGVSQSPSNKVTEKGKDVELRCDPISGHTALYWYRQSLGQGLEFLIYFQGNSAPDKSGLPSDRFSAERTGGSVSTLTIQRTQQEDSAVYLCASSSGTGNEKLFFGSGTQLSVL.

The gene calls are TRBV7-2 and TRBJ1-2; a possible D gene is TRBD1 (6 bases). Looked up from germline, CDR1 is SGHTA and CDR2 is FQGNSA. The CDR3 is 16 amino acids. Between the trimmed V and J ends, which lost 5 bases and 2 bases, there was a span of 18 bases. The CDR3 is CASSPQFQQGNYGYTF. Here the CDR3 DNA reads TGTGCCAGCAGCCCACAATTCCAACAGGGAAACTATGGCTACACCTTC. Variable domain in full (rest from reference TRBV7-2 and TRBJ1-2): GAGVSQSPSNKVTEKGKDVELRCDPISGHTALYWYRQSLGQGLEFLIYFQGNSAPDKSGLPSDRFSAERTGGSVSTLTIQRTQQEDSAVYLCASSPQFQQGNYGYTFGSGTRLTVV.

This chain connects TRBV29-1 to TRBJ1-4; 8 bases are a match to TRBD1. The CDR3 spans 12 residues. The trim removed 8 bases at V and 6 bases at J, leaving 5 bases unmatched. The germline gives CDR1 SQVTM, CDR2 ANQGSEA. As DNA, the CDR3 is TGCAGCTCCTGGGGACAGGATGAAAAACTGTTTTTT. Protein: CSSWGQDEKLFF.

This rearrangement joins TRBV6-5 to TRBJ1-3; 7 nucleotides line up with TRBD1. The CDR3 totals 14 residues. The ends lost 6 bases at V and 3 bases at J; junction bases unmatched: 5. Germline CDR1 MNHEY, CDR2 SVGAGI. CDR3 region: CASRPGTVGNTIYF. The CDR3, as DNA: TGTGCCAGCAGACCTGGGACAGTTGGAAACACCATATATTTT.